This T cell receptor (beta chain) was documented in a study of cytomegalovirus exposure and HLA in healthy donors. The PCR ran on 60 Vbeta and 13 Jbeta primers. Some clones are missing from TCRdb's copy, which holds only in-frame ones; the method was immunoSEQ multiplex PCR. The sample records more than 90,000 clones, 75% to 90% being singletons. Germline V gene lookup returns CDR1 SEHNR and CDR2 FQNEAQ (reference sequence). V dropped 2 bases and J dropped 4 bases, with 11 bases sitting between them. The CDR3 loop spans 14 amino acids. The TCR was taken from a man younger than 45 in good health and CMV-seronegative. The rearrangement links TRBV7-9 to TRBJ1-2, with TRBD1 as a possible D gene (5 bases). Material for sequencing was PBMCs. CDR3 in amino acids: CASSLLRQTYGYTF. CDR3 bases: TGTGCCAGCAGCTTATTGAGACAGACCTATGGCTACACCTTC. Looking up the rest from reference TRBV7-9 and TRBJ1-2 gives the full variable domain: DTGVSQNPRHKITKRGQNVTFRCDPISEHNRLYWYRQTLGQGPEFLTYFQNEAQLEKSRLLSDRFSAERPKGSFSTLEIQRTEQGDSAMYLCASSLLRQTYGYTFGSGTRLTVV.